This T cell receptor beta chain was recovered during a study of STAT3 mutations in large granular lymphocyte leukemia. Overall study context: Immunosuppressive therapy was given to more than half of T-LGLL patients. Overall study results and limits: Some patients had dominant TCR clones larger than their STAT3 mutant burden. Every T-cell large granular lymphocyte leukemia patient had at least one immunodominant TCR beta clonotype.

In the case of this clone: No antigen is known for it.

Generated by immunoSEQ multiplex PCR, the TCRdb table keeps only in-frame clones and is missing some. The data hold 25,000 to 30,000 clones, with about three quarters observed a single time. Per the germline V gene, CDR1 is MNHEY and CDR2 is SVGAGI. The V and J ends lost 5 bases and 1 base respectively, with 13 bases between them. The CDR3 is 15 residues long. This clonotype originated in a woman aged 45-60 years with T-cell large granular lymphocyte leukemia. Some clones in this sample may be carry-over from other donors' samples. The V gene is TRBV6-5, the J gene TRBJ2-3; perhaps TRBD1 as D (5 bases). Sequencing was done on a sample of peripheral blood mononuclear cells. Here the CDR3 reads CASSPDNIGTDTQYF. CDR3 nucleotide sequence: TGTGCCAGCAGTCCGGACAATATCGGCACAGATACGCAGTATTTT.